The rows below give T cell receptor beta chains drawn from one sample of a study of T cell responses to AZD1222 COVID-19 vaccine. Repertoires were generated with immunoSEQ multiplex PCR, while TCRdb's copy carries only in-frame clones and drops some. In the table there are 160,000 or so clones, around 90% of which are singletons. The sample in question was peripheral blood, obtained 28 days after the second dose of the MenACWY control vaccine. These receptors all come from an adult who received the MenACWY meningococcal vaccine as a control. Both conserved end residues are part of each CDR3. Fields, in order: clone size, J gene, V gene, D gene, CDR3 protein, CDR3 DNA. A D gene is named only where the DNA matches it firmly. Only part of the rows carry a size: once, few, many, or a class if the clone is expanded.

-	TRBJ2-2	TRBV6-5	-	CASSFPDGTGELFF	TGTGCCAGCTCATTTCCCGACGGGACCGGGGAGCTGTTTTTT
once	TRBJ2-5	TRBV3-1/TRBV3-2	TRBD2	CASQRREGWGTQYF	TGTGCCTCCCAGAGGCGGGAGGGTTGGGGGACCCAGTACTTC
-	TRBJ1-5	TRBV27	-	CASAPQNQPQHF	TGTGCCAGCGCGCCGCAAAATCAGCCCCAGCATTTT
-	TRBJ1-2	TRBV4-3	-	CASSQDRGPIYGYTF	TGCGCCAGCAGCCAAGATCGGGGACCAATCTATGGCTACACCTTC
-	TRBJ1-2	TRBV11-2	-	CASSSRTGGYGYTF	TGTGCCAGCAGCTCCAGGACCGGGGGCTATGGCTACACCTTC
-	TRBJ1-1	TRBV4-2	-	CASSHSGSLNTEAFF	TGTGCCAGCAGCCACTCCGGGTCCTTAAACACTGAAGCTTTCTTT
once	TRBJ1-2	TRBV24-1	-	CATSVNSYGYTF	TGTGCCACCAGTGTGAACAGCTATGGCTACACCTTC
-	TRBJ1-1	TRBV2	TRBD1	CASSGTGRAFF	TGTGCCAGCAGTGGGACAGGGAGAGCTTTCTTT
few	TRBJ2-1	TRBV3-1/TRBV3-2	-	CASSQESLGLRQFF	TGTGCCAGCAGCCAAGAATCCCTAGGATTGAGGCAGTTCTTC
few	TRBJ1-3	TRBV28	-	CASGTVSGNTIYF	TGTGCCAGCGGGACGGTCTCTGGAAACACCATATATTTT
-	TRBJ2-7	TRBV5-8	-	CASSLRVHYEQYF	TGTGCCAGCAGCTTGCGAGTGCACTACGAGCAGTACTTC
-	TRBJ2-5	TRBV9	-	CASSADRYRAGETQYF	TGTGCCAGCAGCGCGGACAGGTACCGGGCGGGGGAGACCCAGTACTTC
-	TRBJ2-7	TRBV28	TRBD2	CASSSRGSGAYEQYF	TGTGCCAGCAGTTCCCGAGGTAGCGGGGCCTACGAGCAGTACTTC
-	TRBJ1-2	TRBV28	-	CASSLEGLPSGYTF	TGTGCCAGCAGTTTAGAGGGTCTACCCTCTGGCTACACCTTC
once	TRBJ2-2	TRBV30	-	CAWSAQGSGELFF	TGTGCCTGGAGTGCTCAGGGGTCCGGGGAGCTGTTTTTT
-	TRBJ2-7	TRBV30	-	CAWSSRYEQYF	TGTGCCTGGAGCTCAAGATACGAGCAGTACTTC
-	TRBJ2-5	TRBV29-1	TRBD2	CSVWRGGTSQETQYF	TGCAGCGTTTGGAGGGGTGGGACTAGCCAGGAGACCCAGTACTTC
-	TRBJ2-5	TRBV27	TRBD1	CASSYRGTGGAETQYF	TGTGCCAGCAGTTATCGTGGGACAGGGGGCGCCGAGACCCAGTACTTC
-	TRBJ1-2	TRBV28	TRBD1	CASSLEGAANYGYTF	TGTGCCAGCAGTTTGGAGGGGGCAGCTAACTATGGCTACACCTTC
few	TRBJ2-1	TRBV9	TRBD2	CASSVEPQRGDLYNEQFF	TGTGCCAGCAGCGTAGAACCCCAGCGGGGGGACCTCTACAATGAGCAGTTCTTC
once	TRBJ2-3	TRBV7-2	-	CASSLEWAGQRTDTQYF	TGTGCCAGCAGCTTAGAGTGGGCGGGACAACGCACAGATACGCAGTATTTT
-	TRBJ2-1	TRBV7-9	-	CASSSRQASRYNEQFF	TGTGCCAGCAGCTCCCGCCAGGCATCTAGATACAATGAGCAGTTCTTC
-	TRBJ2-4	TRBV7-2	-	CASSRQGMEDIQYF	TGTGCCAGCAGCCGCCAGGGAATGGAAGACATTCAGTACTTC
-	TRBJ2-7	TRBV6-5	TRBD1	CASRPGQGYEQYF	TGTGCCAGCAGGCCGGGACAGGGGTACGAGCAGTACTTC
-	TRBJ1-3	TRBV9	TRBD1	CASSVGQGVWNTIYF	TGTGCCAGCAGCGTAGGACAGGGGGTGTGGAACACCATATATTTT
-	TRBJ2-7	TRBV6-2/TRBV6-3	-	CASSYSISQGPSYEQYF	TGTGCCAGCAGTTACTCGATTTCCCAGGGACCCTCCTACGAGCAGTACTTC
-	TRBJ1-3	TRBV28	-	CASSPPLRPSSGNTIYF	TGTGCCAGCAGCCCCCCACTCCGGCCGAGCTCTGGAAACACCATATATTTT
once	TRBJ2-1	TRBV6-2/TRBV6-3	-	CASSPNVSPGINNEQFF	TGTGCCAGCAGCCCTAATGTGTCCCCAGGGATTAACAATGAGCAGTTCTTC
-	TRBJ1-1	TRBV19	-	CASSMIKAGRNTEAFF	TGTGCCAGTAGTATGATAAAGGCAGGGAGGAACACTGAAGCTTTCTTT
few	TRBJ2-2	TRBV30	-	CASTHSTGELFF	TGTGCCTCAACTCACAGCACCGGGGAGCTGTTTTTT
-	TRBJ2-2	TRBV25-1	-	CASSERSRGFPGELFF	TGTGCCAGCAGTGAGAGGTCGAGGGGGTTCCCCGGGGAGCTGTTTTTT
-	TRBJ2-2	TRBV10-2	-	CASLKSGLWTGELFF	TGCGCCAGCCTTAAGTCCGGATTGTGGACCGGGGAGCTGTTTTTT
-	TRBJ2-3	TRBV10-1	-	CASSGGRVGDTQYF	TGCGCCAGCAGTGGCGGCAGGGTTGGAGATACGCAGTATTTT
-	TRBJ1-2	TRBV28	TRBD1	CASKSGGVYGYTF	TGTGCCAGCAAGTCAGGGGGCGTTTATGGCTACACCTTC
-	TRBJ2-7	TRBV14	-	CASSQHDGPYEQYF	TGTGCCAGCAGCCAACACGACGGACCCTACGAGCAGTACTTC
-	TRBJ2-7	TRBV18	-	CASSPRDEQYF	TGTGCCAGCTCACCCAGGGACGAGCAGTACTTC
-	TRBJ1-6	TRBV6-5	-	CASSTGTANSPLHF	TGTGCCAGCAGTACCGGGACTGCGAATTCACCCCTCCACTTT
-	TRBJ2-5	TRBV14	-	CASSFHLQETQYF	TGTGCCAGCAGCTTCCACCTCCAAGAGACCCAGTACTTC
-	TRBJ2-7	TRBV27	TRBD1	CASSSPGTGIYEQYF	TGTGCCAGCAGTTCCCCCGGGACAGGGATCTACGAGCAGTACTTC
-	TRBJ2-7	TRBV15	-	CATSSRQGRGYEQYF	TGTGCCACCAGCAGCCGACAGGGGAGGGGATACGAGCAGTACTTC
-	TRBJ2-7	TRBV5-6	-	CASSFSYEQYF	TGTGCCAGCAGCTTTTCCTACGAGCAGTACTTC
-	TRBJ1-6	TRBV7-2	TRBD1	CASSSDRVPPLHF	TGTGCCAGCAGCTCGGACAGGGTTCCACCCCTCCACTTT
-	TRBJ1-5	TRBV28	-	CASSLLPPSNQPQHF	TGTGCCAGCAGTTTATTGCCCCCTAGCAATCAGCCCCAGCATTTT
-	TRBJ2-7	TRBV4-3	TRBD1	CASSHPRPGGSYEQYF	TGCGCCAGCAGCCACCCCCGCCCAGGGGGCTCCTACGAGCAGTACTTC
-	TRBJ2-1	TRBV24-1	-	CATSDLREGNEQFF	TGTGCCACCAGTGATTTGCGCGAGGGGAATGAGCAGTTCTTC
-	TRBJ2-3	TRBV28	TRBD2	CASRLAGKEADTQYF	TGTGCCAGCAGGCTAGCGGGAAAAGAGGCAGATACGCAGTATTTT
-	TRBJ2-3	TRBV5-1	TRBD2	CASSFPGLAGRAATDTQYF	TGCGCCAGCAGCTTTCCGGGACTAGCGGGCAGAGCAGCCACAGATACGCAGTATTTT
-	TRBJ2-1	TRBV7-3	TRBD2	CASSESSGRANNEQFF	TGTGCCAGCAGCGAAAGTAGCGGGAGGGCAAACAATGAGCAGTTCTTC
once	TRBJ2-1	TRBV9	-	CASSVAAGRGAYNEQFF	TGTGCCAGCAGCGTAGCTGCGGGCAGGGGGGCCTACAATGAGCAGTTCTTC
-	TRBJ1-2	TRBV10-3	-	CAISERGDYGYTF	TGTGCCATCAGTGAGAGGGGGGACTATGGCTACACCTTC
-	TRBJ2-5	TRBV28	TRBD2	CASSLGAGEETQYF	TGTGCCAGCAGTTTAGGGGCGGGAGAAGAGACCCAGTACTTC
-	TRBJ2-1	TRBV27	TRBD1	CASSHRDSRNEQFF	TGTGCCAGCAGTCACCGGGACAGCAGAAATGAGCAGTTCTTC
-	TRBJ2-1	TRBV7-2	TRBD2	CASSLGPSGDNEQFF	TGTGCCAGCAGCTTAGGGCCTAGCGGGGACAATGAGCAGTTCTTC
-	TRBJ2-7	TRBV20-1	-	CSASRLADEQYF	TGCAGTGCTAGTAGGCTAGCCGACGAGCAGTACTTC
-	TRBJ2-7	TRBV28	-	CASSPQGPKIYEQYF	TGTGCCAGCAGTCCACAGGGACCGAAGATCTACGAGCAGTACTTC
-	TRBJ2-5	TRBV7-7	TRBD2	CASSLGLAGGTETQYF	TGTGCCAGCAGCCTGGGACTAGCGGGAGGGACGGAGACCCAGTACTTC
-	TRBJ2-1	TRBV7-9	TRBD2	CASSARLAGEYNEQFF	TGTGCCAGCAGCGCGAGACTAGCGGGAGAGTACAATGAGCAGTTCTTC
-	TRBJ1-6	TRBV7-9	-	CASREAGPSPLHF	TGTGCCAGCAGAGAGGCAGGGCCCTCACCCCTCCACTTT
-	TRBJ2-3	TRBV28	TRBD1	CASSPDRVSTDTQYF	TGTGCCAGCAGTCCGGACAGGGTCAGCACAGATACGCAGTATTTT